These 26 T cell receptor beta chains originate from one sample sequenced in a study of blood T cell repertoires in COVID-19. Clones were sequenced by immunoSEQ multiplex PCR, and TCRdb holds only the in-frame ones, with some missing. Counted here are 150,000 to 200,000 clones, 65% to 85% occurring once; the ten biggest clones make up under 7%. Sequencing was carried out using PBMCs or T cells enriched from blood (not recorded which). These receptor sequences come from a man between 35 and 55 years old who had recovered from COVID-19.

This clone showed up just once. In DNA, the CDR3 is TGTGCCAGCAGCTTGGGGCAGGGTACGAGTGGCTACACCTTC. Encoded protein: CASSLGQGTSGYTF. The chain joins TRBV5-4 to TRBJ1-2; D might be TRBD1 (5 bases). CDR1 SGHNT and CDR2 YYREEE come from the germline V gene (reference sequence). CDR3 size: 14 residues. V was shortened by 0 bases and J by 7 bases, with 13 bases between the two germline ends.

This clone appeared a few times. V gene TRBV7-9 combines with J gene TRBJ2-5; D is possibly TRBD1 (6 bases). Trimming pared 9 bases from V and 5 bases from J, leaving 16 bases between. Germline lookup yields CDR1 SEHNR and CDR2 FQNEAQ (reference sequence). This CDR3 spans 13 amino acids. For the CDR3, the DNA is TGTGCCAGTGACCGGGACAAAGAGGAGACCCAGTACTTC. Protein: CASDRDKEETQYF. The full variable domain, with the rest looked up from reference TRBV7-9 and TRBJ2-5, is DTGVSQNPRHKITKRGQNVTFRCDPISEHNRLYWYRQTLGQGPEFLTYFQNEAQLEKSRLLSDRFSAERPKGSFSTLEIQRTEQGDSAMYLCASDRDKEETQYFGPGTRLLVL.

The rearrangement uses TRBV5-6 and TRBJ2-3; the D gene is possibly TRBD1 (6 bases). This CDR3 has 15 amino acids. Trimming left V 4 bases short and J 7 bases short, with 19 bases between. Germline V gene data show CDR1 as SGHDT and CDR2 as YYEEEE. The CDR3 is CASSRPGEESYTQYF. The CDR3 region has the DNA TGTGCCAGCAGCCGGCCAGGGGAAGAATCATATACGCAGTATTTT.

The chain joins TRBV11-2 to TRBJ1-1; 7 nucleotides agree with TRBD1. The ends lost 8 bases at V and 1 base at J; junction bases unmatched: 4. The germline V gene has CDR1 SGHAT and CDR2 FQNNGV. The CDR3 covers 13 residues. The CDR3 loop is CASVRTGNTEAFF. In DNA, the CDR3 is TGTGCCAGCGTCCGGACAGGGAACACTGAAGCTTTCTTT.

This clone was detected only once. This chain connects TRBV18 to TRBJ2-7; TRBD2 is a possible D gene (5 bases). Looked up from germline, CDR1 is KGHSH and CDR2 is LQKENI. The CDR3 sequence is 14 residues long. V gave up 0 bases and J gave up 1 base, with 7 bases separating them. The CDR3 sequence: CASSPPGGSYEQYV. Here the CDR3 DNA reads TGTGCCAGCTCACCACCCGGCGGGTCCTACGAGCAGTACGTC.

The chain recombines TRBV21-1 with TRBJ1-1. TRBV21-1 is a documented pseudogene. The CDR3 is 13 amino acids. The CDR3 region has the DNA TGTGCCGAAGCCGACGTCGGGTTGGCTGAAGCTTTCTTT. This codes for CAEADVGLAEAFF.

The rearrangement uses TRBV5-1 and TRBJ1-4; D gene unclear. CDR1 SGHRS and CDR2 YFSETQ come from the germline V gene. V was cut by 0 bases and J by 8 bases, with 11 bases left in between. This CDR3 has 14 amino acids. The CDR3 is CASSLDSYREKLFF. The CDR3 DNA follows: TGCGCCAGCAGCTTGGACAGCTACCGGGAAAAACTGTTTTTT.

CDR3 loop: CASLRESDDGTEAFF. Here the CDR3 DNA reads TGTGCCAGCCTTAGGGAGAGTGATGATGGAACTGAAGCTTTCTTT. The chain is built from TRBV21-1 and TRBJ1-1. TRBV21-1 is given as a pseudogene. The CDR3 sequence is 15 residues long.

This sequence joins TRBV5-4 and TRBJ2-1, with D maybe TRBD1 (6 bases). Trimming stripped 4 bases from V and 7 bases from J, with 15 bases between. This CDR3 is 14 amino acids long. Germline-derived CDR1 and CDR2 are SGHNT and YYREEE (reference sequence). This CDR3 is CASSGQGLMNEQFF. CDR3 in DNA: TGTGCCAGCAGCGGGCAGGGGCTAATGAATGAGCAGTTCTTC.

The gene calls are TRBV7-8 and TRBJ1-4; D is ambiguous. Germline V CDR1 and CDR2: SGHVS, FQNEAQ. There are 14 residues in the CDR3. Between the trimmed V and J ends, which lost 5 bases and 7 bases, there was a span of 14 bases. This CDR3 reads CASSPPVLREKLFF. As DNA, the CDR3 is TGTGCCAGCAGCCCTCCGGTTCTGCGTGAAAAACTGTTTTTT.

This clone was recorded only once. V and J are TRBV27 and TRBJ1-6; the D is unclear. The CDR3 is made up of 17 amino acids. Germline V lookup: CDR1 MNHEY, CDR2 SMNVEV (reference sequence). Trimming removed 6 bases from V and 10 bases from J, with 25 bases in between. CDR3: CASRIRRASVGGSPLHF. CDR3 DNA sequence: TGTGCCAGCAGAATACGACGGGCGTCTGTGGGAGGATCACCCCTCCACTTT.

This clone was observed a few times. V is TRBV19 and J is TRBJ1-5; the match to TRBD1 covers 7 bases. V shed 3 bases, J shed 5 bases, and the junction held 7 bases outside the gene matches. Germline CDR1 LNHDA, CDR2 SQIVND (reference sequence). The CDR3 contains 15 residues. CDR3 sequence (DNA): TGTGCCAGTAGTATCAGCAGGGGGTATGATCAGCCCCAGCATTTT. It codes for CASSISRGYDQPQHF.

The rearrangement uses TRBV10-3 and TRBJ1-2; D perhaps matches TRBD1 (6 bases). V gave up 10 bases and J gave up 2 bases, with 14 bases separating them. The germline gives CDR1 ENHRY, CDR2 SYGVKD. This CDR3 comprises 13 residues. CDR3: CATLGQANYGYTF. CDR3 nucleotide sequence: TGTGCCACCCTGGGACAAGCCAACTATGGCTACACCTTC.

V gene TRBV2 combines with J gene TRBJ2-6; 11 bases match TRBD1. V was pared by 5 bases and J by 3 bases, with 3 bases of the junction left unmatched. CDR1 is SNHLY, CDR2 FYNNEI, per germline. The CDR3 is 16 amino acids. CDR3 sequence: CASSRTGGYGANVLTF. The CDR3 DNA sequence: TGTGCCAGCAGTAGGACAGGGGGCTATGGGGCCAACGTCCTGACTTTC.

The CDR3 here is CASSSGLAVRDIQYF. CDR3 DNA: TGTGCCAGCAGCTCGGGACTAGCGGTTCGGGACATTCAGTACTTC. This chain uses TRBV5-4 with TRBJ2-4; 11 bases match TRBD2. Unmatched junction bases numbered 7, after V lost 3 bases and J lost 8 bases. The germline gives CDR1 SGHNT, CDR2 YYREEE (reference sequence). The CDR3 consists of 15 residues.

This sequence joins TRBV5-1 and TRBJ2-2; 7 nucleotides agree with TRBD1. Germline assignment: CDR1 SGHRS and CDR2 YFSETQ. The V segment lost 5 bases and the J segment 6 bases; nucleotides outside the gene matches: 4. The CDR3 has 13 amino acids. The CDR3 coding sequence is TGCGCCAGCAGACGTGGACAGGCCGGGGAGCTGTTTTTT. Protein product: CASRRGQAGELFF.

V usage is TRBV5-8 and J usage is TRBJ2-5; the D gene is possibly TRBD2 (7 bases). CDR3 length: 13 residues. Per germline, CDR1 SGHTS and CDR2 YDEGEE. Trimming stripped 10 bases from V and 4 bases from J, with 17 bases between. The CDR3 sequence is CAGGGGGGETQYF. In DNA form, the CDR3 reads TGTGCCGGAGGGGGGGGCGGCGGAGAGACCCAGTACTTC.

The chain uses TRBV9 and TRBJ2-3; 8 bases fit TRBD1. Looked up from germline, CDR1 is SGDLS and CDR2 is YYNGEE. The CDR3 runs 14 residues. V was clipped by 4 bases and J by 9 bases; unmatched bases: 10. CDR3 sequence (DNA): TGTGCCAGCAGCTCAGGGGGCGCGTCTGAAACGCAGTATTTT. It yields the protein CASSSGGASETQYF. The full variable domain, its missing parts supplied by reference TRBV9 and TRBJ2-3, is DSGVTQTPKHLITATGQRVTLRCSPRSGDLSVYWYQQSLDQGLQFLIQYYNGEERAKGNILERFSAQQFPDLHSELNLSSLELGDSALYFCASSSGGASETQYFGPGTRLTVL.

The rearrangement uses TRBV7-9 and TRBJ1-4; 7 nucleotides agree with TRBD1. The CDR3 sequence is 15 residues long. The germline CDR1 and CDR2 sequences are SEHNR and FQNEAQ (reference sequence). The V and J ends lost 5 bases and 7 bases, in that order; junction bases with no gene match: 10. The DNA for the CDR3 is TGTGCCAGCAGCCTCTCGACAGGGCCATTTGAAAAACTGTTTTTT. Protein product: CASSLSTGPFEKLFF.

This clone was picked up many times. The chain links TRBV5-1 to TRBJ2-2; TRBD1 matches at 7 bases. Germline V gene sequence: CDR1 SGHRS, CDR2 YFSETQ. The CDR3 contains 13 residues. Trimming cost V 2 bases and J 8 bases; bases outside gene matches: 3. CDR3 amino acids: CASSFQGEGELFF. For the CDR3, the DNA is TGCGCCAGCAGCTTCCAGGGGGAAGGGGAGCTGTTTTTT.

This chain links TRBV5-5 with TRBJ2-5, with TRBD2 matching over 8 bases. The CDR3 spans 15 residues. The J segment lost 4 bases and the V segment lost 0 bases, leaving 5 bases of the junction unmatched. In germline, CDR1 is SGHKS, CDR2 YYEKEE (reference sequence). The CDR3 region has the DNA TGTGCCAGCAGCTTGGGGACTAGCATCCGAGAGACCCAGTACTTC. Residues: CASSLGTSIRETQYF. Full variable domain (rest looked up from reference TRBV5-5 and TRBJ2-5): DAGVTQSPTHLIKTRGQQVTLRCSPISGHKSVSWYQQVLGQGPQFIFQYYEKEERGRGNFPDRFSARQFPNYSSELNVNALLLGDSALYLCASSLGTSIRETQYFGPGTRLLVL.

The chain combines TRBV3-1 (or the pseudogene TRBV3-2) with TRBJ1-6, with 8 bases that match TRBD1. The junction had 8 bases not matched to a gene; V was cut back by 3 bases and J by 7 bases. The CDR3 sequence is 16 residues long. Germline CDR1 LGHDT, CDR2 YNNKEL (reference sequence). The chain's CDR3 is CASSQDRDRSNSPLHF. The CDR3 coding sequence is TGTGCCAGCAGCCAGGACCGGGACAGGTCCAATTCACCCCTCCACTTT.

The chain employs TRBV5-1 and TRBJ2-5; TRBD1 might be the D (6 bases). This CDR3 contains 14 residues. The V end was cut by 1 base, the J end by 2 bases, with 9 bases between. CDR1 is SGHRS and CDR2 is YFSETQ in the germline V gene. CDR3 protein: CASSLIQGQETQYF. DNA of the CDR3: TGCGCCAGCAGCTTGATCCAGGGGCAAGAGACCCAGTACTTC.

This clone has just one count. V gene TRBV5-1 combines with J gene TRBJ2-1, with 7 nucleotides matching TRBD1. The CDR3 sequence is 16 residues long. Per the germline V gene, CDR1 is SGHRS and CDR2 is YFSETQ. V shed 5 bases, J shed 4 bases, and the junction held 12 bases outside the gene matches. CDR3 sequence: CASSNTWGQSYNEQFF. The CDR3 nucleotides read TGCGCCAGCAGTAACACGTGGGGACAGTCTTACAATGAGCAGTTCTTC. The variable domain in full, with the rest retrieved from reference TRBV5-1 and TRBJ2-1, is KAGVTQTPRYLIKTRGQQVTLSCSPISGHRSVSWYQQTPGQGLQFLFEYFSETQRNKGNFPGRFSGRQFSNSRSEMNVSTLELGDSALYLCASSNTWGQSYNEQFFGPGTRLTVL.

The chain recombines TRBV3-1 (or the pseudogene TRBV3-2) with TRBJ2-5; 11 positions agree with TRBD2. Germline V gene sequence: CDR1 LGHDT, CDR2 YNNKEL (reference sequence). The CDR3 length is 16 residues. Trimming removed 0 bases from V and 1 base from J; junction bases left unmatched: 1. For the CDR3, the DNA is TGTGCCAGCAGCCAAGATCTAGCGGGGGGCCAAGAGACCCAGTACTTC. Its protein product is CASSQDLAGGQETQYF.

This chain connects TRBV6-5 to TRBJ1-2; weak D call: TRBD1 (6 bases). The CDR3 totals 14 residues. Germline-derived CDR1 and CDR2 are MNHEY and SVGAGI. V lost 5 bases and J 4 bases, leaving 14 bases between the germline ends. CDR3 nucleotides: TGTGCCAGCAGTAGGGGGGGCGCAGGCTATGGCTACACCTTC. Amino acid sequence: CASSRGGAGYGYTF.